This T cell receptor (beta chain) was identified in a study of CD4 T cells in relation to SARS-CoV-2 and coronaviruses. About the study: The negative reference was HIV-1 Nef peptide pool or peptide-free culture. Study results and caveats: The cross-reactivity analysis covered only spike protein, not other viral proteins.

The CDR3 is made up of 16 amino acids. CDR1 and CDR2 (germline): SGHRS, YFSETQ. Trimming shortened V by 1 base and J by 0 bases, and 8 bases separated the two germline ends. Produced via immunoSEQ multiplex PCR; TCRdb's table is partial and in-frame only. This sample has 28,000 or so clones, with around three quarters found just once. Comment on this clone: The target antigen is unknown.

CD4+ T cells from unexposed donors were obtained before the COVID-19 pandemic (2011-2018). CD4+ T cells were isolated from the cells after about 11 days of culture. Cultures received half-medium IL-2 refreshes on days 3 and 7. The sequenced sample consisted of CD4+ T cells from PBMCs, cultured in vitro. The chain has TRBV5-1 and TRBJ1-6; D remains ambiguous. The TCR originated in a human donor in good health. CDR3 residues: CASSLKASSYNSPLHF. In nucleotides, the CDR3 is TGCGCCAGCAGCTTGAAAGCGAGCTCCTATAATTCACCCCTCCACTTT.